The 22 T cell receptor beta chains in this list originate from one sample, sequenced in a study of control samples from healthy donors and cancer patients. Using immunoSEQ multiplex PCR, the repertoire was profiled, and TCRdb retains in-frame clones only, with some absent. The table lists 150,000 to 160,000 clones, over 85% of them singletons. Sequencing was done on a sample of blood. These receptors were taken from a man in his forties in good health.

The rearrangement joins TRBV5-4 to TRBJ2-6; no reliable D call. There are 15 residues in the CDR3. CDR1 is SGHNT and CDR2 is YYREEE in the germline V gene (reference sequence). V gave up 0 bases and J gave up 0 bases, with 4 bases separating them. Here the CDR3 reads CASSLVFSGANVLTF. As DNA, the CDR3 is TGTGCCAGCAGCTTGGTGTTCTCTGGGGCCAACGTCCTGACTTTC.

V usage is TRBV28 and J usage is TRBJ1-4, with D unclear. CDR3 length: 15 residues. V was trimmed by 4 bases and J by 8 bases, leaving 17 bases between them. Germline V CDR1 and CDR2: MDHEN, SYDVKM. The CDR3 region has the DNA TGTGCCAGCAGTTCGGTCAGCCCCAGGAGAGAAAAACTGTTTTTT. Protein sequence: CASSSVSPRREKLFF. The full variable domain, in which reference TRBV28 and TRBJ1-4 provide the parts outside the CDR3, is DVKVTQSSRYLVKRTGEKVFLECVQDMDHENMFWYRQDPGLGLRLIYFSYDVKMKEKGDIPEGYSVSREKKERFSLILESASTNQTSMYLCASSSVSPRREKLFFGSGTQLSVL.

This CDR3 is CASSETGVIAKNIQYF. CDR3 in DNA: TGTGCCAGCAGTGAGACAGGAGTCATAGCCAAAAACATTCAGTACTTC. The chain is built from TRBV6-4 and TRBJ2-4; D may be TRBD1 (6 bases). The V and J ends lost 3 bases and 0 bases respectively, with 12 bases between them. Looked up from germline, CDR1 is MRHNA and CDR2 is SNTAGT. The CDR3 spans 16 residues.

The V gene is TRBV7-9, the J gene TRBJ2-3; D uncertain. The length of the CDR3 is 14 residues. Per germline, CDR1 SEHNR and CDR2 FQNEAQ (reference sequence). Trimming pared 3 bases from V and 6 bases from J, leaving 13 bases between. The CDR3 bases are TGTGCCAGCAGCTTTGGTGAAGGGTGGGATACGCAGTATTTT. Its protein is CASSFGEGWDTQYF.

The chain joins TRBV12-5 to TRBJ2-2; tentative D call: TRBD2 (6 bases). The CDR3 sequence is 15 residues long. The V end was cut by 1 base, the J end by 5 bases, with 11 bases between. CDR1 and CDR2 (germline): LGHNT, FRNRAP. The CDR3 bases are TGTGCTAGTGGTTTGGGAACGGCGGGGACCGGGGAGCTGTTTTTT. Amino acid sequence: CASGLGTAGTGELFF.

V usage is TRBV28 and J usage is TRBJ1-2; 7 nucleotides match TRBD1. The germline gives CDR1 MDHEN, CDR2 SYDVKM. This CDR3 is 15 amino acids long. V was pared by 6 bases and J by 3 bases, with 10 bases of the junction left unmatched. The CDR3 sequence: CASRPTGVWHYGYTF. Here the CDR3 DNA reads TGTGCCAGCAGGCCAACAGGGGTATGGCACTATGGCTACACCTTC.

The chain combines TRBV5-5 with TRBJ1-2, with TRBD1 matching 7 bases. This CDR3 spans 12 amino acids. V lost 3 bases, J lost 8 bases, and 4 bases stayed unmatched. Germline CDR1 is SGHKS and CDR2 is YYEKEE (reference sequence). CDR3 DNA: TGTGCCAGCAGCTATACAGGGGACGGCTACACCTTC. Protein: CASSYTGDGYTF.

The V and J genes are TRBV2 and TRBJ1-4; TRBD1 might be the D (6 bases). The germline gives CDR1 SNHLY, CDR2 FYNNEI. The CDR3 is 14 amino acids. Trimming pared 6 bases from V and 4 bases from J, leaving 12 bases between. The CDR3 region has the DNA TGTGCCAGCAGGAGGCGACAGGTTAATGAAAAACTGTTTTTT. This translates into CASRRRQVNEKLFF.

The rearrangement links TRBV28 to TRBJ2-7, with D hard to call. CDR1 and CDR2 (germline): MDHEN, SYDVKM. The length of the CDR3 is 15 residues. V dropped 5 bases and J dropped 0 bases, with 14 bases sitting between them. The CDR3, as DNA: TGTGCCAGCAGTCCAAGGCACCCCAGCTCCTACGAGCAGTACTTC. Protein sequence: CASSPRHPSSYEQYF. The whole variable domain, remainder taken from reference TRBV28 and TRBJ2-7, is DVKVTQSSRYLVKRTGEKVFLECVQDMDHENMFWYRQDPGLGLRLIYFSYDVKMKEKGDIPEGYSVSREKKERFSLILESASTNQTSMYLCASSPRHPSSYEQYFGPGTRLTVT.

This chain links TRBV6-5 with TRBJ2-1, with unresolved D. Trimming took 4 bases from V and 7 from J, leaving 5 bases between them. This CDR3 has 11 residues. Germline lookup yields CDR1 MNHEY and CDR2 SVGAGI. The CDR3 loop is CASSLNNEQFF. DNA of the CDR3: TGTGCCAGCAGTTTAAATAATGAGCAGTTCTTC.

V usage is TRBV2 and J usage is TRBJ1-6; D unclear. V was cut by 7 bases and J by 0 bases, with 7 bases left in between. Germline-derived CDR1 and CDR2 are SNHLY and FYNNEI. This CDR3 is 14 amino acids long. DNA of the CDR3: TGTGCCAGCACCAGGATCTCCTATAATTCACCCCTCCACTTT. This translates into CASTRISYNSPLHF.

The rearrangement joins TRBV4-3 to TRBJ2-7; D could derive from TRBD1 or TRBD2 (6 bases each). V was pared by 4 bases and J by 3 bases, with 19 bases between. CDR3 length: 16 residues. The germline V gene encodes CDR1 LGHNA and CDR2 YSLEER. The CDR3 is CASSPGGQGAFYEQYF. The CDR3 bases are TGCGCCAGCAGCCCTGGGGGGCAGGGCGCCTTCTACGAGCAGTACTTC.

The chain has TRBV5-1 and TRBJ1-1, with D unresolved. Germline values: CDR1 SGHRS, CDR2 YFSETQ. This CDR3 comprises 14 residues. With 3 bases removed from V and 3 bases from J, the gap between germline ends came to 12 bases. CDR3 sequence: CASSSDKEHTEAFF. In DNA, the CDR3 is TGCGCCAGCAGCTCAGACAAAGAACACACTGAAGCTTTCTTT.

The chain combines TRBV6-1 with TRBJ1-1; D is unclear. V lost 1 base and J lost 1, with 1 base in between. Germline CDR1 is MNHNS and CDR2 is SASEGT. The CDR3 has 12 amino acids. The CDR3 region is CASSEGNTEAFF. The CDR3 coding sequence is TGTGCCAGCAGTGAAGGGAACACTGAAGCTTTCTTT.

CDR3 in amino acids: CASSRLRPQEAIGSYNSPLHF. CDR3 sequence (DNA): TGCGCCAGCAGCCGCCTGAGGCCCCAGGAGGCCATAGGCTCCTATAATTCACCCCTCCACTTT. The chain couples TRBV4-3 to TRBJ1-6; D gene uncertain. CDR3 length: 21 amino acids. V lost 4 bases, J lost 0 bases, and 25 bases lay in between. CDR1 LGHNA and CDR2 YSLEER come from the germline V gene.

The rearrangement joins TRBV28 to TRBJ1-1, with D uncertain. V lost 2 bases, J lost 7 bases, and 5 bases lay in between. The germline V gene has CDR1 MDHEN and CDR2 SYDVKM. This CDR3 spans 11 amino acids. In DNA, the CDR3 is TGTGCCAGCAGTTTAGGGATTGAAGCTTTCTTT. It encodes CASSLGIEAFF.

This chain links TRBV13 with TRBJ1-5; a possible D gene is TRBD1 (5 bases). This CDR3 has 13 residues. CDR1 PRHDT and CDR2 FYEKMQ come from the germline V gene (reference sequence). V gave up 0 bases and J gave up 9 bases, with 9 bases separating them. The CDR3 spells CASSLGRARPQHF. In nucleotides, the CDR3 is TGTGCCAGCAGCTTAGGCAGGGCAAGGCCCCAGCATTTT.

Comments on this clone: Different DNA sequences within this sample yield the same CDR3. The chain employs TRBV7-9 and TRBJ1-4; unclear D gene. Trimming took off 1 base at V and 8 bases at J, with 14 bases between the two ends. Germline V gene sequence: CDR1 SEHNR, CDR2 FQNEAQ (reference sequence). The CDR3 is 15 residues long. CDR3 region: CASSLDGPPREKLFF. The CDR3 DNA reads TGTGCCAGCAGCTTAGATGGACCCCCTCGGGAAAAACTGTTTTTT.

The genes are TRBV20-1 and TRBJ1-5; the match to TRBD1 covers 8 bases. The CDR3 contains 14 residues. V gave up 3 bases and J gave up 5 bases; unmatched junction bases: 6. Per the germline V gene, CDR1 is DFQATT and CDR2 is SNEGSKA (reference sequence). Written as DNA, the CDR3 is TGCAGTGCTAGTCGCAGGGGGCAAGATCAGCCCCAGCATTTT. Its protein is CSASRRGQDQPQHF.

Comments on this clone: The CDR3 end shows no conserved phenylalanine or tryptophan, and so a read error is likely. No DNA is shown, since the ends of the CDR3 on it are uncertain; the CDR3 is the one TCRdb lists. V usage is TRBV28 and J usage is TRBJ2-7; TRBD1 is the table's D call and was not checked against the DNA. The CDR3 adds up to 11 amino acids, both ends counted. Germline V gives CDR1 MDHEN, CDR2 SYDVKM. The CDR3 sequence: CASSSIGTPYL.

The rearrangement joins TRBV28 to TRBJ1-4; maybe TRBD1 (6 bases). CDR3 size: 14 residues. Deletions cut 1 base from V and 7 bases from J, with 10 bases between. Germline CDR1 MDHEN, CDR2 SYDVKM. The CDR3 coding sequence is TGTGCCAGCAGTTTATACAGGGCGGGTGAAAAACTGTTTTTT. Protein product: CASSLYRAGEKLFF.

This chain links TRBV7-9 with TRBJ2-7; TRBD1 or TRBD2 may be the D gene (5 bases each). Per germline, CDR1 SEHNR and CDR2 FQNEAQ (reference sequence). V gave up 6 bases and J gave up 5 bases, with 17 bases separating them. This CDR3 comprises 14 residues. The CDR3 sequence is CASRPGRDPDEQYF. DNA of the CDR3: TGTGCCAGCAGACCCGGACGGGACCCAGACGAGCAGTACTTC.